Following are 20 T cell receptor beta chains from one sample sequenced in a study of CD8+CD57+ T cells in acquired aplastic anemia. Researchers used genomic DNA as the template to profile TCR beta VDJ and CDR3. TCRdb itself ran the reads through MiXCR, one entry per CDR3 protein. The sample includes around 200,000 distinct CDR3 sequences, roughly 60% of them seen just once. Patients who underwent sequencing had shown CD8+CD57+ cell expansion by flow cytometry. The sample consisted of sorted CD4+, CD8+, or CD8+CD57+ T cells (not recorded which) from PBMCs. These receptor sequences come from a human donor with aplastic anemia.

The V gene is TRBV24-1, the J gene TRBJ2-3; D perhaps matches TRBD1 (5 bases). The germline V and J ends were trimmed by 4 bases and 2 bases, with 9 bases remaining between them. The CDR3 totals 14 residues. Per the germline V gene, CDR1 is KGHDR and CDR2 is SFDVKD. The DNA of the CDR3 is TGTGCCACCAGTGACCTGGACAACACAGATACGCAGTATTTT. It yields the protein CATSDLDNTDTQYF.

This clonotype was observed a single time. The rearrangement uses TRBV19 and TRBJ2-1; D is unresolved. The CDR3 covers 13 residues. Trimming took off 0 bases at V and 7 bases at J, with 7 bases between the two ends. Germline V gives CDR1 LNHDA, CDR2 SQIVND (reference sequence). The CDR3, as DNA: TGTGCCAGTAGTATAGATCGTAGGAATGAGCAGTTCTTC. It specifies CASSIDRRNEQFF.

This clonotype was detected only a few times. The rearrangement joins TRBV15 to TRBJ2-7; no reliable D call. Trimming stripped 2 bases from V and 3 bases from J, with 5 bases between. This CDR3 has 12 amino acids. Germline V lookup: CDR1 LNHNV, CDR2 YYDKDF (reference sequence). The DNA of the CDR3 is TGTGCCACCAGCAGAACGAACTACGAGCAGTACTTC. Protein product: CATSRTNYEQYF.

This rearrangement joins TRBV2 to TRBJ2-7; 7 positions match TRBD2. Germline loops: CDR1 SNHLY, CDR2 FYNNEI. The CDR3 has 11 residues. V gave up 8 bases and J gave up 4 bases; unmatched junction bases: 2. CDR3 amino acids: CASGGGYEQYF. As DNA, the CDR3 is TGTGCCAGCGGGGGGGGGTACGAGCAGTACTTC.

This clonotype appeared many times. The V gene is TRBV7-9, the J gene TRBJ2-5; D is possibly TRBD1 (6 bases). Germline V lookup: CDR1 SEHNR, CDR2 FQNEAQ (reference sequence). The CDR3 runs 14 residues. V was shortened by 6 bases and J by 5 bases, with 16 bases between the two germline ends. The chain's CDR3 is CASRPQGLGETQYF. The DNA of the CDR3 is TGTGCCAGCAGGCCTCAGGGGTTGGGGGAGACCCAGTACTTC.

This chain uses TRBV20-1 with TRBJ2-1, with TRBD2 identical over 8 bases. Trimming took 1 base from V and 2 from J; bases not matched to a gene: 4. Per germline, CDR1 DFQATT and CDR2 SNEGSKA (reference sequence). CDR3 length: 15 amino acids. The DNA of the CDR3 is TGCAGTGCTAGAGTTGGGACTAGTGCCTACAATGAGCAGTTCTTC. Residues: CSARVGTSAYNEQFF.

This clonotype appeared once. This chain links TRBV2 with TRBJ2-7, with 9 bases fitting TRBD1. The CDR3 runs 15 residues. Germline V gene lookup returns CDR1 SNHLY and CDR2 FYNNEI. V lost 5 bases and J lost 0; bases outside the gene matches: 5. The CDR3 sequence: CASSTGTGYSYEQYF. The CDR3 DNA sequence: TGTGCCAGCAGTACCGGGACAGGGTACTCCTACGAGCAGTACTTC.

This clonotype has just one count. V usage is TRBV29-1 and J usage is TRBJ2-7; 8 bases align to TRBD2. Germline V gene sequence: CDR1 SQVTM, CDR2 ANQGSEA. The CDR3 consists of 13 residues. Losses at the gene ends were 7 bases for V and 0 bases for J; bases not matched to a gene: 5. CDR3 nucleotide sequence: TGCAGCGCTAGCGGGCTAAGCTCCTACGAGCAGTACTTC. Translation: CSASGLSSYEQYF.

As for this clonotype: A much larger clone differs from this one at a single base, so this may be a read error. The chain links TRBV12-3 or TRBV12-4 to TRBJ2-4; 10 bases match TRBD2. The length of the CDR3 is 16 residues. CDR3 residues: CACSITSGEAKNIQYF. The CDR3 DNA is TGTGCCTGCAGTATTACTAGCGGGGAAGCCAAAAACATTCAGTACTTC.

As for this clonotype: The junction shows a germline mismatch at one end, possibly a read error. The rearrangement links TRBV10-3 to TRBJ2-5; TRBD1 aligns across 10 bases. Germline V gene lookup returns CDR1 ENHRY and CDR2 SYGVKD. The CDR3 extends over 16 amino acids. CDR3 nucleotide sequence: TGTGCCACCAGTGATCCGGGGACAGGGGCGGAAGAGACCCAGTACTTC. This sequence encodes CATSDPGTGAEETQYF.

This clonotype was picked up many times. V and J are TRBV2 and TRBJ2-3; no firm D call. Germline V gene lookup returns CDR1 SNHLY and CDR2 FYNNEI. Between the trimmed V and J ends, which lost 0 bases and 3 bases, there was a span of 7 bases. The CDR3 contains 14 residues. This CDR3 reads CASSEAGVTDTQYF. The CDR3 DNA is TGTGCCAGCAGTGAAGCGGGCGTGACAGATACGCAGTATTTT.

The chain has TRBV3-1 and TRBJ2-6; D perhaps matches TRBD1 (6 bases). V lost 6 bases and J 4 bases, leaving 13 bases between the germline ends. Germline V gene lookup returns CDR1 LGHDT and CDR2 YNNKEL (reference sequence). The CDR3 is made up of 15 amino acids. The CDR3, as DNA: TGTGCCAGCAGTCCCCCCGGGACAGGGGCCAACGTCCTGACTTTC. Amino acids: CASSPPGTGANVLTF.

J is TRBJ2-1 and V is TRBV7-3, with D perhaps matching TRBD1 (5 bases). V lost 1 base and J 12 bases, leaving 10 bases between the germline ends. Germline CDR1 is SGHTA and CDR2 is FQGTGA. The CDR3 length is 12 residues. The CDR3: CASSLRVGVQFF. CDR3 bases: TGTGCCAGCAGCTTAAGGGTAGGGGTGCAGTTCTTC.

This clonotype was seen at least ten times. The chain recombines TRBV5-6 with TRBJ1-6; D not resolved. V was clipped by 0 bases and J by 1 base, with 14 bases between them. This CDR3 comprises 18 residues. The germline gives CDR1 SGHDT, CDR2 YYEEEE. CDR3 coding DNA: TGTGCCAGCAGCTTGGCCGTAACTGGGGATTCCTATAATTCACCCCTCCACTTT. It codes for CASSLAVTGDSYNSPLHF.

This clonotype was counted many times. J is TRBJ2-3 and V is TRBV2, with TRBD1 matching over 7 bases. The V gene's germline CDR1 is SNHLY and CDR2 FYNNEI. The CDR3 covers 15 residues. V trimming: 6 bases; J trimming: 2 bases; junction bases outside the gene matches: 8. Here the CDR3 DNA reads TGTGCCAGCAGCTTCCGGGACAGCAACACAGATACGCAGTATTTT. Its protein is CASSFRDSNTDTQYF.

The chain uses TRBV20-1 and TRBJ2-5, with D unclear. The CDR3 covers 14 residues. The germline CDR1 and CDR2 sequences are DFQATT and SNEGSKA (reference sequence). Trimming stripped 6 bases from V and 2 bases from J, with 16 bases between. CDR3 sequence reads: CSASSLGRQETQYF. In DNA, the CDR3 is TGCAGTGCCAGCAGTTTAGGCAGGCAAGAGACCCAGTACTTC.

The CDR3 sequence: CASSGQGAQTGANVLTF. The CDR3 bases are TGTGCCAGCAGCGGACAGGGGGCGCAGACTGGGGCCAACGTCCTGACTTTC. The chain uses TRBV9 and TRBJ2-6, with 10 bases fitting TRBD1. Germline V gives CDR1 SGDLS, CDR2 YYNGEE. Trimming removed 3 bases from V and 2 bases from J; junction bases left unmatched: 5. CDR3 size: 17 residues. The whole variable domain, remainder taken from reference TRBV9 and TRBJ2-6, is DSGVTQTPKHLITATGQRVTLRCSPRSGDLSVYWYQQSLDQGLQFLIQYYNGEERAKGNILERFSAQQFPDLHSELNLSSLELGDSALYFCASSGQGAQTGANVLTFGAGSRLTVL.

This clonotype was seen only a few times. J is TRBJ2-2 and V is TRBV7-9; D ambiguous. Germline loops: CDR1 SEHNR, CDR2 FQNEAQ (reference sequence). Trimming cost V 3 bases and J 6 bases, with 5 bases left between them. CDR3 length: 12 residues. The CDR3 DNA follows: TGTGCCAGCAGCTTTGGGGCCGGGGAGCTGTTTTTT. This gives the protein CASSFGAGELFF.

This clonotype was seen only once. A junction end diverges from the germline sequence, so it may reflect a read error. The rearrangement links TRBV7-9 to TRBJ1-1, with 7 bases lining up with TRBD1. Germline V lookup: CDR1 SEHNR, CDR2 FQNEAQ (reference sequence). The CDR3 is 15 residues long. CDR3: CASSGDRVGYTEAFF. The CDR3, as DNA: TGTGCCAGCAGCGGAGACAGGGTCGGCTACACTGAAGCCTTCTTT.

This chain uses TRBV5-1 with TRBJ1-1, with unresolved D. V shed 2 bases and J shed 7 bases, with 15 bases lying between them. CDR3 length: 14 amino acids. CDR1 is SGHRS and CDR2 is YFSETQ in the germline V gene. In nucleotides, the CDR3 is TGCGCCAGCAGCTTAGGTTCTGGGATAGATGAAGCTTTCTTT. Its translation is CASSLGSGIDEAFF.